This T cell receptor (beta chain) derives from a study of blood T cell repertoires in COVID-19. Background on the study: Both acute and convalescent COVID-19 samples were obtained from the United States, Italy and Spain. In each case, the material was cDNA or gDNA derived from T cells, B-cell-depleted T cells, or PBMCs.

The repertoire was sequenced with immunoSEQ multiplex PCR; TCRdb's copy has only in-frame clones and lacks some. The sample includes around 120,000 clones, roughly 79% of them seen just once. This clonotype was sampled from a man in his 70s with acute or convalescent COVID-19. The sequenced material came from peripheral blood.

DNA of the CDR3: TGTGCCAGCAGTTACATTGGAGGGGGCATCAATCAGCCCCAGCATTTT. It is translated as CASSYIGGGINQPQHF. This rearrangement joins TRBV6-2 or TRBV6-3 to TRBJ1-5, with 7 bases fitting TRBD1. Unmatched junction bases numbered 7, after V lost 2 bases and J lost 3 bases. Germline-derived CDR1 and CDR2 are MNHEY and SVGEGT. The CDR3 sequence is 16 residues long.